Following are 20 T cell receptor beta chains from one sample sequenced in a study of T cell repertoires in cytomegalovirus infection. TCRdb recomputed calls from the reads with MiXCR, one row per CDR3 protein. The sample shows about 260,000 distinct CDR3 sequences, over 8% of them seen only once. Material: PBMCs. All receptors derive from a human donor in good health (CMV status not recorded). Some clones in this sample may be carry-over from other donors' samples.

This clonotype was recorded at least ten times. This chain links TRBV7-8 with TRBJ1-2, with 7 bases identical to TRBD1. CDR3 length: 15 residues. Germline V gene lookup returns CDR1 SGHVS and CDR2 FQNEAQ. V was pared by 0 bases and J by 7 bases, with 8 bases of the junction left unmatched. In DNA, the CDR3 is TGTGCCAGCAGCTTAGCGGAGAAGGGGGCGGGTGGCTACACCTTC. Translated: CASSLAEKGAGGYTF.

This clonotype was found many times. V and J are TRBV7-2 and TRBJ1-2; possibly TRBD1 for D (6 bases). The germline V gene has CDR1 SGHTA and CDR2 FQGNSA. Trimming took off 3 bases at V and 3 bases at J, with 11 bases between the two ends. This CDR3 is built from 14 residues. DNA for the CDR3: TGTGCCAGCAGCTTCCGAGGGGGTGACTATGGCTACACCTTC. It specifies CASSFRGGDYGYTF. Filled out from reference TRBV7-2 and TRBJ1-2, the complete variable domain reads GAGVSQSPSNKVTEKGKDVELRCDPISGHTALYWYRQSLGQGLEFLIYFQGNSAPDKSGLPSDRFSAERTGGSVSTLTIQRTQQEDSAVYLCASSFRGGDYGYTFGSGTRLTVV.

The V call is TRBV4-3, the J call TRBJ2-1; 7 nucleotides line up with TRBD2. V shed 2 bases and J 0 bases; nucleotides not matched to a gene: 10. Germline V gene data show CDR1 as LGHNA and CDR2 as YSLEER. This CDR3 is 18 amino acids long. CDR3 nucleotide sequence: TGCGCCAGCAGCCAACTAGCGGCCCTTACGAGCTCCTACAATGAGCAGTTCTTC. Translation gives CASSQLAALTSSYNEQFF.

This clonotype was found many times. V usage is TRBV7-2 and J usage is TRBJ1-4; 10 bases are shared with TRBD1. The germline gives CDR1 SGHTA, CDR2 FQGNSA. This CDR3 comprises 14 residues. V gave up 4 bases and J gave up 7 bases; unmatched junction bases: 3. The CDR3 DNA is TGTGCCAGCAGCTGGGACAGGGGTAGTGAAAAACTGTTTTTT. It encodes CASSWDRGSEKLFF.

This chain uses TRBV4-3 with TRBJ2-5; TRBD2 might be the D (6 bases). V was shortened by 3 bases and J by 1 base, with 18 bases between the two germline ends. The CDR3 extends over 17 amino acids. The germline gives CDR1 LGHNA, CDR2 YSLEER. CDR3 sequence reads: CASSHPPSALPQETQYF. The CDR3 DNA reads as TGCGCCAGCAGCCACCCTCCTAGCGCCCTACCCCAAGAGACCCAGTACTTC.

This clonotype occurred many times. This chain links TRBV7-2 with TRBJ2-7, with 9 bases aligning to TRBD2. Germline trimming cut 5 bases from V and 2 bases from J; bases unmatched to any gene: 7. This CDR3 contains 15 residues. Germline CDR1 SGHTA, CDR2 FQGNSA. CDR3 sequence: CASSPEAGGTYEQYF. The CDR3 DNA reads as TGTGCCAGCAGCCCCGAAGCGGGAGGTACCTACGAGCAGTACTTC.

This clonotype came up many times. The chain has TRBV20-1 and TRBJ2-1, with a weak D call TRBD2 (5 bases). Germline CDR1 and CDR2: DFQATT and SNEGSKA (reference sequence). Trimming left V 6 bases short and J 6 bases short, with 18 bases between. The CDR3 has 14 amino acids. As DNA, the CDR3 is TGCAGTGCCCCGCCGAGGGCTGCTACCAATGAGCAGTTCTTC. Translation gives CSAPPRAATNEQFF.

This clonotype was counted many times. This chain uses TRBV3-1 with TRBJ1-1; the D gene is possibly TRBD1 (5 bases). The ends were cut back, 0 bases at V and 0 bases at J, with 14 bases in the middle. This CDR3 is built from 17 residues. Germline assignment: CDR1 LGHDT and CDR2 YNNKEL (reference sequence). CDR3 amino acids: CASSQDPQARLNTEAFF. In DNA, the CDR3 is TGTGCCAGCAGCCAAGATCCACAGGCCCGCTTGAACACTGAAGCTTTCTTT.

In its sample, this clonotype was seen many times. The rearrangement uses TRBV7-6 and TRBJ2-1; 7 bases agree with TRBD2. The length of the CDR3 is 16 residues. Germline assignment: CDR1 SGHVS and CDR2 FNYEAQ. V shed 1 base, J shed 9 bases, and the junction held 12 bases outside the gene matches. For the CDR3, the DNA is TGTGCCAGCAGCTTAGGGACTAGTGGTAGTCCTCCTGAGCAGTTCTTC. Its translation: CASSLGTSGSPPEQFF.

This clonotype was picked up many times. The chain uses TRBV10-3 and TRBJ1-1, with unresolved D. CDR3 length: 14 amino acids. Germline-derived CDR1 and CDR2 are ENHRY and SYGVKD. Trimming removed 3 bases from V and 5 bases from J, with 13 bases in between. The CDR3 loop is CAISDEGARTEAFF. The CDR3 DNA follows: TGTGCCATCAGTGACGAGGGCGCGCGAACTGAAGCTTTCTTT.

This clonotype was counted at least ten times. The J gene is TRBJ1-5, the V gene TRBV7-2; D is undetermined. Per germline, CDR1 SGHTA and CDR2 FQGNSA. The CDR3 consists of 15 residues. V was cut by 2 bases and J by 0 bases, with 8 bases left in between. CDR3: CASSLRRSSNQPQHF. CDR3 in DNA: TGTGCCAGCAGCTTAAGGCGTAGTAGCAATCAGCCCCAGCATTTT.

The V call is TRBV28, the J call TRBJ2-7; 7 nucleotides align to TRBD1. Per the germline V gene, CDR1 is MDHEN and CDR2 is SYDVKM. There are 14 residues in the CDR3. With 4 bases clipped from V and 3 bases from J, the junction kept 6 bases outside the gene matches. The DNA of the CDR3 is TGTGCCAGCAGTTCCTGGGACAGTTTCTACGAGCAGTACTTC. Translation: CASSSWDSFYEQYF.

This clonotype was recorded at least ten times. The chain recombines TRBV7-2 with TRBJ1-1, with a weak D call TRBD1 (5 bases). Trimming pared 4 bases from V and 5 bases from J, leaving 17 bases between. This CDR3 has 15 amino acids. From germline, CDR1 is SGHTA and CDR2 FQGNSA. This chain's CDR3 is CASSSRVLGRTEAFF. The CDR3 DNA reads TGTGCCAGCAGCTCCAGGGTATTGGGTCGAACTGAAGCTTTCTTT.

This clonotype was picked up many times. The chain joins TRBV7-2 to TRBJ2-1; D may correspond to TRBD1 or TRBD2 (5 bases each). V was shortened by 1 base and J by 2 bases, with 12 bases between the two germline ends. The CDR3 is made up of 16 amino acids. From germline, CDR1 is SGHTA and CDR2 FQGNSA. The CDR3 is CASSLVGDPTYNEQFF. The CDR3 coding sequence is TGTGCCAGCAGCTTAGTAGGGGACCCAACCTACAATGAGCAGTTCTTC.

The table lists this clonotype with many counts. The rearrangement joins TRBV19 to TRBJ1-1, with 9 bases that match TRBD1. The trim removed 3 bases at V and 4 bases at J, leaving 6 bases unmatched. From germline, CDR1 is LNHDA and CDR2 SQIVND (reference sequence). CDR3 length: 15 residues. The CDR3 region is CASSMTWTGATEAFF. In DNA form, the CDR3 reads TGTGCCAGTAGTATGACCTGGACAGGGGCCACTGAAGCTTTCTTT.

This clonotype was detected many times. This chain connects TRBV7-8 to TRBJ2-7; 9 bases map to TRBD2. Germline assignment: CDR1 SGHVS and CDR2 FQNEAQ. Trimming cost V 5 bases and J 4 bases; bases outside gene matches: 6. The CDR3 has 14 residues. CDR3 sequence: CASSATSGAYEQYF. As DNA, the CDR3 is TGTGCCAGCAGCGCGACTAGCGGTGCGTACGAGCAGTACTTC.

This clonotype was seen ten or more times. The V and J genes are TRBV7-2 and TRBJ1-2; D call uncertain. V was pared by 5 bases and J by 1 base, with 11 bases between. Germline assignment: CDR1 SGHTA and CDR2 FQGNSA. The CDR3 totals 14 residues. The CDR3: CASSPEAVNYGYTF. CDR3 sequence (DNA): TGTGCCAGCAGCCCGGAGGCGGTTAACTATGGCTACACCTTC.

This clonotype showed up many times. The V gene is TRBV7-2, the J gene TRBJ1-3; no firm D call. Germline V gene lookup returns CDR1 SGHTA and CDR2 FQGNSA. There are 14 residues in the CDR3. The V and J ends lost 3 bases and 0 bases respectively, with 6 bases between them. The CDR3 region is CASSFGYSGNTIYF. As DNA, the CDR3 is TGTGCCAGCAGCTTCGGGTACTCTGGAAACACCATATATTTT.

At least ten counts were recorded for this clonotype. The chain carries TRBV7-8 and TRBJ2-1; a possible D gene is TRBD2 (6 bases). V dropped 1 base and J dropped 1 base, with 14 bases sitting between them. The CDR3 has 17 residues. Germline-derived CDR1 and CDR2 are SGHVS and FQNEAQ. The CDR3 here is CASSLEGGMKSYNEQFF. Written as DNA, the CDR3 is TGTGCCAGCAGCTTAGAGGGCGGGATGAAATCCTACAATGAGCAGTTCTTC.

This clonotype occurred many times. The chain has TRBV28 and TRBJ2-7; 7 bases map to TRBD1. Germline V gene sequence: CDR1 MDHEN, CDR2 SYDVKM. With V trimmed by 3 bases and J by 0 bases, 8 bases remained unmatched. The CDR3 length is 16 residues. CDR3 in DNA: TGTGCCAGCAGTTTCCCGCCGGGACAGTACTCCTACGAGCAGTACTTC. Translated: CASSFPPGQYSYEQYF.